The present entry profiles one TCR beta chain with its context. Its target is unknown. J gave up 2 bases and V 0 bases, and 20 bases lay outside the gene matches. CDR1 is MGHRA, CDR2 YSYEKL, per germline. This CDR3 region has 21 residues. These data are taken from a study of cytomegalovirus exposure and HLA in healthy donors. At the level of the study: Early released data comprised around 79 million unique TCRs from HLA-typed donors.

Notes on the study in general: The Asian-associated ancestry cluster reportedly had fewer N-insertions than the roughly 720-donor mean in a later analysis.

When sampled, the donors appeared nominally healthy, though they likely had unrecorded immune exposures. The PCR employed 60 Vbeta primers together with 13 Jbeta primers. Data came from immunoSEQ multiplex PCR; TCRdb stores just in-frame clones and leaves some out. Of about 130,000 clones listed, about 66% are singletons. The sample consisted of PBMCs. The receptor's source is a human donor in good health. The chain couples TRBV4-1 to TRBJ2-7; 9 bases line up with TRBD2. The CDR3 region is CASSQDLGIGSRIAGAYEQYF. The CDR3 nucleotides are TGCGCCAGCAGCCAAGATTTGGGTATAGGGTCAAGGATAGCGGGAGCCTACGAGCAGTACTTC.